This entry lists 27 T cell receptor beta chains sequenced from one sample in a study of naive and memory T cell subsets. Two oligonucleotides, mixed equimolar, formed the beta constant-region primer covering TRBC1 and TRBC2. TCRdb itself ran the UMI-ligation and nested PCR reads through MiXCR, one entry per CDR3 protein. The sample includes tens of thousands of distinct CDR3 sequences, around 10% of them seen just once. The sequencing sample was made of effector memory CD4+ T cells from blood. This sample's subset: effector memory, CD45RA- CD27-. The receptors originated from a human donor in good health.

This clonotype was seen a few times. The J gene is TRBJ1-5, the V gene TRBV20-1, with unresolved D. Trimming took off 4 bases at V and 4 bases at J, with 14 bases between the two ends. This CDR3 has 14 residues. Germline CDR1 reads DFQATT; CDR2 reads SNEGSKA (reference sequence). CDR3 DNA sequence: TGCAGTGCTACACTGTCAGGAAGGAATCAGCCCCAGCATTTT. It codes for CSATLSGRNQPQHF.

The rearrangement links TRBV28 to TRBJ2-3; TRBD1 is a possible D gene (5 bases). Trimming shortened V by 5 bases and J by 2 bases, and 14 bases separated the two germline ends. Germline values: CDR1 MDHEN, CDR2 SYDVKM. The CDR3 loop spans 15 amino acids. Written as DNA, the CDR3 is TGTGCCAGCAGTAAAAGAACGACAGCCACAGATACGCAGTATTTT. Protein sequence: CASSKRTTATDTQYF.

Ten or more counts support this clonotype. The V gene is TRBV20-1, the J gene TRBJ2-1, with 8 bases aligning to TRBD2. The CDR3 extends over 15 amino acids. Germline lookup yields CDR1 DFQATT and CDR2 SNEGSKA (reference sequence). V shed 2 bases and J 9 bases; nucleotides not matched to a gene: 12. This CDR3 is CSARPASGGIGEQFF. CDR3 DNA sequence: TGCAGTGCTAGACCCGCATCGGGGGGGATCGGTGAGCAGTTCTTC.

About this clonotype: The junction departs from germline at one end; a sequencing error may be responsible. The V call is TRBV7-7, the J call TRBJ2-1; D not resolved. This CDR3 has 13 residues. Looked up from germline, CDR1 is SSHAT and CDR2 is FNYEAQ (reference sequence). CDR3 DNA: TGTGCTAGCAGCTTAGTTCAGCGTCGGGAGCAGTTCTTC. Its translation: CASSLVQRREQFF.

This clonotype was detected many times. This chain connects TRBV19 to TRBJ2-2; perhaps D is TRBD1 or TRBD2 (5 bases each). This CDR3 region has 12 residues. The V end was cut by 3 bases, the J end by 8 bases, with 7 bases between. From germline, CDR1 is LNHDA and CDR2 SQIVND (reference sequence). This CDR3 is CASSMGVGELFF. The CDR3 region has the DNA TGTGCCAGTAGTATGGGGGTTGGGGAGCTGTTTTTT.

V is TRBV20-1 and J is TRBJ2-7; tentatively, D is TRBD2 (6 bases). In germline, CDR1 is DFQATT, CDR2 SNEGSKA (reference sequence). There are 14 residues in the CDR3. V was pared by 3 bases and J by 3 bases, with 15 bases between. The CDR3 DNA follows: TGCAGTGCTAGTATACGGGAGCTGGGCTACGAGCAGTACTTC. As protein: CSASIRELGYEQYF.

This clonotype came up a few times. The chain recombines TRBV7-9 with TRBJ2-1, with TRBD2 as a possible D gene (6 bases). V lost 6 bases to trimming and J lost 0 bases, with 9 bases between them. Germline CDR1 and CDR2: SEHNR and FQNEAQ (reference sequence). CDR3 length: 14 amino acids. The CDR3 sequence: CASRRLDSYNEQFF. DNA of the CDR3: TGTGCCAGCAGGAGACTAGACTCCTACAATGAGCAGTTCTTC.

The V gene is TRBV14, the J gene TRBJ1-1, with D unresolved. Trimming left V 4 bases short and J 0 bases short, with 9 bases between. Germline V gene data show CDR1 as SGHDN and CDR2 as FVKESK. The CDR3 covers 14 residues. The CDR3 region is CASSPAGMNTEAFF. The CDR3 DNA reads TGTGCCAGCAGCCCAGCGGGGATGAACACTGAAGCTTTCTTT.

The chain carries TRBV20-1 and TRBJ1-5; unclear D gene. V lost 3 bases and J lost 3, with 12 bases in between. The germline gives CDR1 DFQATT, CDR2 SNEGSKA (reference sequence). The CDR3 has 14 residues. CDR3 coding DNA: TGCAGTGCTAGTGGAGGGTTCGTCAATCAGCCCCAGCATTTT. Its protein product is CSASGGFVNQPQHF.

This clonotype showed up just a few times. The genes are TRBV6-6 and TRBJ1-3; 10 positions match TRBD1. The CDR3 has 14 amino acids. Germline V lookup: CDR1 MNHNY, CDR2 SVGAGI (reference sequence). Losses at the gene ends were 4 bases for V and 8 bases for J; bases not matched to a gene: 5. CDR3 sequence: CASSSTGGAYTIYF. CDR3 coding DNA: TGTGCCAGCAGTTCGACAGGGGGCGCGTACACCATATATTTT.

The sample holds many counts of this clonotype. The chain is built from TRBV29-1 and TRBJ1-4; TRBD1 is a possible D gene (6 bases). V gave up 6 bases and J gave up 0 bases, with 14 bases separating them. This CDR3 has 15 amino acids. CDR1 and CDR2 (germline): SQVTM, ANQGSEA. CDR3 nucleotides: TGCAGCGTCGCACCTAGGGGGGCAACTAATGAAAAACTGTTTTTT. Protein sequence: CSVAPRGATNEKLFF.

This clonotype rates as medium-sized. The chain carries TRBV20-1 and TRBJ1-1; perhaps TRBD1 as D (5 bases). In germline, CDR1 is DFQATT, CDR2 SNEGSKA (reference sequence). With 0 bases removed from V and 9 bases from J, the gap between germline ends came to 20 bases. The CDR3 covers 15 residues. The CDR3 protein is CSARDSTGDVVKAFF. The CDR3 DNA follows: TGCAGTGCTAGAGATAGTACGGGGGACGTCGTAAAAGCTTTCTTT.

This clonotype has at least ten counts. The V and J genes are TRBV29-1 and TRBJ2-5; TRBD1 aligns across 8 bases. V trimming: 6 bases; J trimming: 5 bases; junction bases outside the gene matches: 8. This CDR3 spans 13 amino acids. Germline V gene sequence: CDR1 SQVTM, CDR2 ANQGSEA. The CDR3 region has the DNA TGCAGCGTCCACCCAGGGGGCGAGGAGACCCAGTACTTC. It translates to CSVHPGGEETQYF.

This clonotype was seen repeatedly, ten times or more. The chain carries TRBV20-1 and TRBJ2-7, with 7 bases fitting TRBD2. The CDR3 consists of 13 residues. Per the germline V gene, CDR1 is DFQATT and CDR2 is SNEGSKA (reference sequence). V was pared by 6 bases and J by 7 bases, with 12 bases of the junction left unmatched. The CDR3 loop reads CSAPRDGGIEQYF. As DNA, the CDR3 is TGCAGTGCCCCGCGGGACGGGGGGATAGAGCAGTACTTC.

The chain combines TRBV2 with TRBJ2-3; D is unclear. The CDR3 covers 15 residues. The V gene lost 8 bases and the J gene lost 4 bases, with 19 bases spanning the gap. In germline, CDR1 is SNHLY, CDR2 FYNNEI. The CDR3 reads CASATRRSVSDTQYF. The CDR3 nucleotides read TGTGCCAGCGCGACCAGGCGGTCAGTTTCAGATACGCAGTATTTT.

This clonotype was seen a few times. The chain uses TRBV12-3 or TRBV12-4 and TRBJ1-4; D uncertain. The V end lost 3 bases, the J end lost 8 bases, and 10 bases lay between the germline ends. The CDR3 totals 13 residues. CDR3 DNA sequence: TGTGCCAGCAGTTTCTTTCCTGCCGAAAAACTGTTTTTT. Protein: CASSFFPAEKLFF.

This clonotype was detected only a few times. The rearrangement joins TRBV14 to TRBJ2-2; possibly TRBD1 or TRBD2 for D (5 bases each). V gave up 4 bases and J gave up 3 bases, with 21 bases separating them. The CDR3 runs 18 residues. Germline V gene sequence: CDR1 SGHDN, CDR2 FVKESK. CDR3 DNA sequence: TGTGCCAGCAGCCCGGTCATGGTACGGGGACGCGACACCGGGGAGCTGTTTTTT. Translating gives CASSPVMVRGRDTGELFF.

In this sample, this clonotype turned up many times. The CDR3 region is CATSRGGGVDEQFF. CDR3 sequence (DNA): TGTGCCACCAGCAGAGGGGGAGGGGTGGATGAGCAGTTCTTC. This chain connects TRBV15 to TRBJ2-1; TRBD2 matches at 7 bases. The CDR3 contains 14 residues. Unmatched junction bases numbered 5, after V lost 1 base and J lost 8 bases. The germline V gene has CDR1 LNHNV and CDR2 YYDKDF (reference sequence).

V is TRBV12-3 or TRBV12-4 and J is TRBJ1-4; D is perhaps TRBD1 (5 bases). CDR3 size: 15 residues. Between the trimmed V and J ends, which lost 6 bases and 4 bases, there was a span of 15 bases. The CDR3 loop reads CASSFPSGGNEKLFF. DNA of the CDR3: TGTGCCAGCAGCTTCCCGTCGGGGGGTAATGAAAAACTGTTTTTT.

The J gene is TRBJ1-6, the V gene TRBV12-3 or TRBV12-4; D might be TRBD1 (6 bases). The CDR3 sequence is 14 residues long. V was shortened by 7 bases and J by 10 bases, with 17 bases between the two germline ends. The CDR3 DNA sequence: TGTGCCAGCAAAGCGACAGGCGGCAACTCACCCCTCCACTTT. This codes for CASKATGGNSPLHF.

This chain joins TRBV12-3 or TRBV12-4 and TRBJ2-5; D perhaps matches TRBD2 (5 bases). V was clipped by 3 bases and J by 2 bases, with 13 bases between them. The CDR3 contains 15 residues. DNA for the CDR3: TGTGCCAGCAGTTTGGTTCCCACGGGGCAAGAGACCCAGTACTTC. Translating gives CASSLVPTGQETQYF.

This clonotype was detected a few times. The genes are TRBV20-1 and TRBJ2-7, with a tentative D call TRBD2 (6 bases). The CDR3 has 16 residues. Trimming shortened V by 1 base and J by 3 bases, and 19 bases separated the two germline ends. CDR1 is DFQATT, CDR2 SNEGSKA, per germline (reference sequence). CDR3 coding DNA: TGCAGTGCTAGAGTCCCAAGGGGAGGTCGCCTCTACGAGCAGTACTTC. It is translated as CSARVPRGGRLYEQYF.

This clonotype was seen only a few times. The gene calls are TRBV27 and TRBJ2-7, with D possibly being TRBD2 (5 bases). This CDR3 region has 16 residues. The germline V gene has CDR1 MNHEY and CDR2 SMNVEV (reference sequence). Trimming left V 4 bases short and J 7 bases short, with 23 bases between. The CDR3 DNA sequence: TGTGCCAGCAGTTACGGCCAAACTAGGGTCCTTTCGGAGCAGTACTTC. It yields the protein CASSYGQTRVLSEQYF.

V and J are TRBV28 and TRBJ2-4; D unresolved. The CDR3 is made up of 12 amino acids. The germline V and J ends were trimmed by 8 bases and 5 bases, with 10 bases remaining between them. Germline V lookup: CDR1 MDHEN, CDR2 SYDVKM. The CDR3 loop reads CASGPGENIQYF. In DNA form, the CDR3 reads TGTGCCAGCGGACCGGGCGAAAACATTCAGTACTTC.

This clonotype was found a few times. The chain links TRBV3-1 to TRBJ1-2; 7 nucleotides line up with TRBD1. The junction had 8 bases not matched to a gene; V was cut back by 0 bases and J by 13 bases. Germline CDR1 and CDR2: LGHDT and YNNKEL (reference sequence). The CDR3 has 13 amino acids. The CDR3 DNA reads as TGTGCCAGCAGCCAAGATAGCCTCAGGGGGTGCACCTTC. Its translation: CASSQDSLRGCTF.

This clonotype was seen repeatedly, ten times or more. The V and J genes are TRBV4-2 and TRBJ2-7; D gene uncertain. Germline CDR1 and CDR2: LGHNA and YNFKEQ. CDR3 length equals 14 residues. V lost 0 bases and J lost 2, with 8 bases in between. CDR3 sequence reads: CASSQDPMPYEQYF. The CDR3 DNA sequence: TGTGCCAGCAGCCAAGATCCGATGCCCTACGAGCAGTACTTC.

The V call is TRBV6-2 or TRBV6-3, the J call TRBJ1-2; a possible D gene is TRBD1 (6 bases). This CDR3 contains 20 residues. Germline values: CDR1 MNHEY, CDR2 SVGEGT. Trimming removed 4 bases from V and 3 bases from J, with 30 bases in between. This CDR3 is CASSSTPSWRSNRDHYGYTF. CDR3 DNA sequence: TGTGCCAGCAGTTCAACTCCTAGCTGGCGTTCGAACAGGGACCACTATGGCTACACCTTC.